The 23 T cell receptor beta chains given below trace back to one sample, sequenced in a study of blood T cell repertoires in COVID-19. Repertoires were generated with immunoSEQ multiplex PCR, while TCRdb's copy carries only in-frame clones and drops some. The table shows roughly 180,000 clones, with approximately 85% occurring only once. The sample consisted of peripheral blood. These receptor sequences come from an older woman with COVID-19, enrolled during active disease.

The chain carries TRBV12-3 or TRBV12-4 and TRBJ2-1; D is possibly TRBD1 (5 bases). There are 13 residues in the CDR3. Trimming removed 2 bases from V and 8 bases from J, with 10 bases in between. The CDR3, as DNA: TGTGCCAGCAGTTTATTTATAGGGGATGAGCAGTTCTTC. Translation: CASSLFIGDEQFF.

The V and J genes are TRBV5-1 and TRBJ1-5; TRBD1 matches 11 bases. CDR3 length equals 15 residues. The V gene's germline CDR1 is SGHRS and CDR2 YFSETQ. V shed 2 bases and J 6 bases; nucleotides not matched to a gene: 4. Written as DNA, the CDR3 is TGCGCCAGCAGCTTAGGACAGGGGGCGACTCAGCCCCAGCATTTT. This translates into CASSLGQGATQPQHF.

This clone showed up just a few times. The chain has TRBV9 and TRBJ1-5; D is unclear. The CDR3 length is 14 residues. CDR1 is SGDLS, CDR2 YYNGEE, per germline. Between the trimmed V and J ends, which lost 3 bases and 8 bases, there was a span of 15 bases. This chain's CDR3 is CASSGGSLAEPQHF. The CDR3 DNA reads TGTGCCAGCAGCGGAGGCAGTCTAGCGGAGCCCCAGCATTTT.

CDR3 in DNA: TGTGCCAGCAGGGGACTAGCGGGGACCAATGAGCAGTTCTTC. Translated: CASRGLAGTNEQFF. V usage is TRBV6-5 and J usage is TRBJ2-1, with 13 bases matching TRBD2. J was trimmed by 6 bases and V by 6 bases; bases with no gene match: 2. This CDR3 region has 14 residues. CDR1 MNHEY and CDR2 SVGAGI come from the germline V gene.

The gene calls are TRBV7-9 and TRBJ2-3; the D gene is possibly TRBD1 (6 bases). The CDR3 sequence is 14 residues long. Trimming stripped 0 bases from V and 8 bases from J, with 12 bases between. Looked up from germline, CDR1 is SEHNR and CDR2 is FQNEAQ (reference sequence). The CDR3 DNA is TGTGCCAGCAGCTTAGCGGGGGCACTACGTACGCAGTATTTT. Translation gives CASSLAGALRTQYF. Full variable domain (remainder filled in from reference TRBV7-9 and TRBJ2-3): DTGVSQNPRHKITKRGQNVTFRCDPISEHNRLYWYRQTLGQGPEFLTYFQNEAQLEKSRLLSDRFSAERPKGSFSTLEIQRTEQGDSAMYLCASSLAGALRTQYFGPGTRLTVL.

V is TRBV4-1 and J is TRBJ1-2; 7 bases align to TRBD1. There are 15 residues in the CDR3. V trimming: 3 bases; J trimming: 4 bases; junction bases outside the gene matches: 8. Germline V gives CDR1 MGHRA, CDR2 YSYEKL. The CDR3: CASSQGPGGGYGYTF. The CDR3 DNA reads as TGCGCCAGCAGCCAGGGCCCAGGGGGAGGCTATGGCTACACCTTC.

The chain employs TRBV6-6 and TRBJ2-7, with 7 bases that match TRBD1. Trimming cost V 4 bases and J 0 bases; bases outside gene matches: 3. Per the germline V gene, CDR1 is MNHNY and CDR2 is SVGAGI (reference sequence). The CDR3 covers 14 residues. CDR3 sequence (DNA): TGTGCCAGCAGTTGGGACAGCAGCTCCTACGAGCAGTACGTC. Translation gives CASSWDSSSYEQYV.

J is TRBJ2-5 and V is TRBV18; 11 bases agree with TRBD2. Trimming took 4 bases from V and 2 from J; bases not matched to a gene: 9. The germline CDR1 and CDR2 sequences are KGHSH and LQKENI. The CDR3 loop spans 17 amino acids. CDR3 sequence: CASSLRRLAGKQETQYF. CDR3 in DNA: TGTGCCAGCTCACTACGTCGACTAGCGGGGAAACAAGAGACCCAGTACTTC.

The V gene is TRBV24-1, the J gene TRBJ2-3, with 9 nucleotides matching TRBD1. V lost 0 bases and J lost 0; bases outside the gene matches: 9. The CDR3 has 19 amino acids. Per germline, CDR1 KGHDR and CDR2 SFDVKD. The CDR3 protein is CATSDLQAGTGLSTDTQYF. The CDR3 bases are TGTGCCACCAGTGATTTGCAAGCCGGGACAGGGCTAAGCACAGATACGCAGTATTTT.

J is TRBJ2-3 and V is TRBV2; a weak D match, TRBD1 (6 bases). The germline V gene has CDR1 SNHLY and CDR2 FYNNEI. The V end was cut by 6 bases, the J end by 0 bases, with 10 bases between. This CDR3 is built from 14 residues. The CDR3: CASRLTGSTDTQYF. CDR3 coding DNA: TGTGCCAGCAGATTAACAGGGAGCACAGATACGCAGTATTTT.

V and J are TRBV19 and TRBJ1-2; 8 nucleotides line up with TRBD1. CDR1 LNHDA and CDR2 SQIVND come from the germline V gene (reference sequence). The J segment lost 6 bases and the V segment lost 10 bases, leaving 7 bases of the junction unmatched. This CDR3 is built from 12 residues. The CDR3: CATKDRVNGYTF. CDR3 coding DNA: TGTGCCACCAAGGACAGGGTCAATGGCTACACCTTC. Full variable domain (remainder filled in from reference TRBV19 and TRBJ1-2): DGGITQSPKYLFRKEGQNVTLSCEQNLNHDAMYWYRQDPGQGLRLIYYSQIVNDFQKGDIAEGYSVSREKKESFPLTVTSAQKNPTAFYLCATKDRVNGYTFGSGTRLTVV.

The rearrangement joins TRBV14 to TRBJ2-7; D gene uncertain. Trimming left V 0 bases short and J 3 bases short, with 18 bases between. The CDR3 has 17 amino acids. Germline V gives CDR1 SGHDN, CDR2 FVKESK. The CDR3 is CASSQDLEPTRVYEQYF. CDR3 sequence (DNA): TGTGCCAGCAGCCAAGATCTAGAGCCAACACGAGTCTACGAGCAGTACTTC.

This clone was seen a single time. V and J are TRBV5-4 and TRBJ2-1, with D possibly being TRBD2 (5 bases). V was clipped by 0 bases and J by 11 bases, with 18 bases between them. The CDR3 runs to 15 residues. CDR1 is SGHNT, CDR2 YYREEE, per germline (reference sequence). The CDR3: CASSLGRIRVEKQFF. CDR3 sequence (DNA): TGTGCCAGCAGCTTGGGGAGGATTCGGGTAGAAAAGCAGTTCTTC.

The CDR3 loop is CASSEREIGGTGELFF. The CDR3 nucleotides are TGTGCCAGCAGTGAAAGAGAAATTGGTGGCACCGGGGAGCTGTTTTTT. This chain joins TRBV6-1 and TRBJ2-2; D is unclear. CDR1 is MNHNS and CDR2 is SASEGT in the germline V gene. This CDR3 region has 16 residues. The V and J ends lost 2 bases and 4 bases respectively, with 14 bases between them.

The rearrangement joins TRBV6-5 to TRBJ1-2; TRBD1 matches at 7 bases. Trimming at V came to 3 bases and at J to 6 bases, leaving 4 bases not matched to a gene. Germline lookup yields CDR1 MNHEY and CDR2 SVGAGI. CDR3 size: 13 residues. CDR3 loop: CASSYPQGDGYTF. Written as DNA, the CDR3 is TGTGCCAGCAGTTATCCCCAGGGGGATGGCTACACCTTC.

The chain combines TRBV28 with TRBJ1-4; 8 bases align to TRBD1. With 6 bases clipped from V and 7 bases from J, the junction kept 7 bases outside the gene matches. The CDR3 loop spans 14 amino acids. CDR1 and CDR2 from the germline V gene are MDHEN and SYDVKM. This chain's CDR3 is CASSLDRVVEKLFF. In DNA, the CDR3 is TGTGCCAGCAGCTTGGACAGGGTAGTTGAAAAACTGTTTTTT. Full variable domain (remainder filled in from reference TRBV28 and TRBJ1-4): DVKVTQSSRYLVKRTGEKVFLECVQDMDHENMFWYRQDPGLGLRLIYFSYDVKMKEKGDIPEGYSVSREKKERFSLILESASTNQTSMYLCASSLDRVVEKLFFGSGTQLSVL.

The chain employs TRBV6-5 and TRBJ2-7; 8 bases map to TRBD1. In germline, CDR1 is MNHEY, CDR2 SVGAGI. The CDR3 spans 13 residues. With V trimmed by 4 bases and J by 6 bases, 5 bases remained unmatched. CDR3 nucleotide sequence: TGTGCCAGCAGTTTCCAGGACAGGGCCGAGCAGTACGTC. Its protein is CASSFQDRAEQYV.

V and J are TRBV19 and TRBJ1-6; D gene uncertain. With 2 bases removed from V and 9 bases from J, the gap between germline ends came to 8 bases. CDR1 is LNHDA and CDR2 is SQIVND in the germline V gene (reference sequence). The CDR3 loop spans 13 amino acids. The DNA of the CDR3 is TGTGCCAGTAGTATATTTTACGGTTCACCCCTCCACTTT. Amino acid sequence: CASSIFYGSPLHF.

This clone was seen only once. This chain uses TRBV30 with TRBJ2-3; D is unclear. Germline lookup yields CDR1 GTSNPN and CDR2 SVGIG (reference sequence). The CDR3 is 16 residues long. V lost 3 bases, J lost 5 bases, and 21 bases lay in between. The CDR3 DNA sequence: TGTGCCTGGAGCCGCTCGACACGCCGTGTGGGAGATACGCAGTATTTT. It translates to CAWSRSTRRVGDTQYF.

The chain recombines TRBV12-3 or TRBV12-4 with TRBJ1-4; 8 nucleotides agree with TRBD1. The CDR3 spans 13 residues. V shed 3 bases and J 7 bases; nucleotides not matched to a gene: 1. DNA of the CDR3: TGTGCCAGCAGTTTTGGACAGGGTGAAAAACTGTTTTTT. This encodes CASSFGQGEKLFF.

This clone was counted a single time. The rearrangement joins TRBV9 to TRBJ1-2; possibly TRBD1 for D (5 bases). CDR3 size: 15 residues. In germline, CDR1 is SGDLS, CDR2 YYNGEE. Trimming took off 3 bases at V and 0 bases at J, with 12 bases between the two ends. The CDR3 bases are TGTGCCAGCAGCGAGGGGCCGACGGCTAACTATGGCTACACCTTC. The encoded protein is CASSEGPTANYGYTF.

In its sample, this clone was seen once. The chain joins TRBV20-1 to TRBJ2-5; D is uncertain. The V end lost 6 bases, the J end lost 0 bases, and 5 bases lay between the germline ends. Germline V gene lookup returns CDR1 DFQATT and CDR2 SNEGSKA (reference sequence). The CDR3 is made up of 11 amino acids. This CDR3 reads CSAQNQETQYF. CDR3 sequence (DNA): TGCAGTGCCCAAAACCAAGAGACCCAGTACTTC.

The CDR3 sequence: CASSLGGQQAYNEQFF. The CDR3 bases are TGTGCCAGCAGCTTAGGAGGGCAGCAGGCCTACAATGAGCAGTTCTTC. This rearrangement joins TRBV11-3 to TRBJ2-1, with D possibly being TRBD2 (5 bases). V dropped 1 base and J dropped 2 bases, with 12 bases sitting between them. The CDR3 runs 16 residues. In germline, CDR1 is SGHNT, CDR2 YENEEA.